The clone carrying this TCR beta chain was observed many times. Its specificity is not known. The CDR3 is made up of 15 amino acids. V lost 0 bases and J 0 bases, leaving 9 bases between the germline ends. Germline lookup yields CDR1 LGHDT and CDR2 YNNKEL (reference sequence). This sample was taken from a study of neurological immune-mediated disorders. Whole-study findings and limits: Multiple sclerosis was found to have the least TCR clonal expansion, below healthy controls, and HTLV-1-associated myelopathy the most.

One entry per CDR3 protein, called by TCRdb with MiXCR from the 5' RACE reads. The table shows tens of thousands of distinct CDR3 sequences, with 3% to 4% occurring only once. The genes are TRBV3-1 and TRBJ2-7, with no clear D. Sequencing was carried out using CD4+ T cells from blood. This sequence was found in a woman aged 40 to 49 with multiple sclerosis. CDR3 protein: CASSQDLTHSYEQYF. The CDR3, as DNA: TGTGCCAGCAGCCAAGATCTTACTCACTCCTACGAGCAGTACTTC.